Each of the 2 T cell receptor beta chains below was sequenced from the same sample in a study of T cell therapy after organ transplantation. Time point in this sample: 4-8 weeks after completion of therapy. This table comes from immunoSEQ multiplex PCR, and its TCRdb copy is limited to in-frame clones, with some not included. The repertoire consists of 15,000 to 20,000 clones, with approximately 85% occurring once and the leading ten covering about 9.2%. Which antigens these TCRs recognize remains unknown. The sequencing here drew on CD8+ T cells from blood, taken after autologous CMV-specific T cell therapy. The receptors come from a human patient who had received a solid organ transplant and had CMV disease. Some of the T cells might come from the graft donor.

This clone turned up a few times. The chain employs TRBV6-1 and TRBJ2-5, with D perhaps being TRBD1 or TRBD2 (5 bases each). Germline CDR1 and CDR2: MNHNS and SASEGT. The CDR3 contains 15 residues. Between the trimmed V and J ends, which lost 0 bases and 4 bases, there was a span of 12 bases. The CDR3 region has the DNA TGTGCCAGCAGTGAAGCGGTAGAGGGGATAGAGACCCAGTACTTC. Its protein is CASSEAVEGIETQYF.

Concerning this clone itself: With a far larger clone one base away, a read error is the likely cause. This chain connects TRBV9 to TRBJ2-7, with 12 nucleotides matching TRBD2. Germline V gene lookup returns CDR1 SGDLS and CDR2 YYNGEE. This CDR3 contains 15 residues. V trimming: 4 bases; J trimming: 0 bases; junction bases outside the gene matches: 2. CDR3 nucleotides: TGTGCCAGCAGCCGGACTAGCGGGAACTCCTACGAGCAGTACTTC. Its translation: CASSRTSGNSYEQYF.